Listed here are 25 T cell receptor beta chains from one sample, sequenced in a study of T cells in women clearing cervical HPV infection. Using immunoSEQ multiplex PCR, the repertoire was profiled, and TCRdb retains in-frame clones only, with some absent. This specimen shows about 36,000 clones; the ten leading clones hold about 1.5%. The specimen sequenced was blood buffy coat. These receptors all come from a woman between 18 and 70 years old with a cervical HPV16 infection that either progressed to CIN3+ or cleared (not recorded which).

Points on this clone: With the read ending 3 residues before the CDR3 end, the germline J gene is used to fill in that end. V gene TRBV7-6 combines with J gene TRBJ1-4, with D possibly TRBD1 on 6 matching bases. CDR3 length: 16 residues. The V end lost 5 bases, the J end lost 2 bases, and 15 bases lay between the germline ends. Germline V CDR1 and CDR2: SGHVS, FNYEAQ. CDR3 loop: CASSEGPGVTNEKLFF. The DNA read from the CDR3 is TGTGCCAGCAGCGAGGGTCCAGGGGTTACTAATGAAAAA.

Worth noting for this clone: With the read ending 3 residues before the CDR3 end, the germline J gene is used to fill in that end. This chain joins TRBV20-1 and TRBJ2-5; D might be TRBD1 (6 bases). This CDR3 region has 15 residues. V lost 2 bases to trimming and J lost 4 bases, with 17 bases between them. Germline V gene data show CDR1 as DFQATT and CDR2 as SNEGSKA (reference sequence). The DNA read from the CDR3 is TGCAGTGCTAGACAAGACAGGCTGAAAAGAGAGACC. It is translated as CSARQDRLKRET. The CDR3 in its entirety is CSARQDRLKRETQYF.

A note on this clone: The DNA ends 3 residues before the CDR3 does, and the rest of the CDR3 is filled in from the germline J gene. At the DNA level, this CDR3 is encoded by other sequences in the same sample as well. V and J are TRBV5-4 and TRBJ1-3; 7 bases line up with TRBD1. Germline V gene sequence: CDR1 SGHNT, CDR2 YYREEE (reference sequence). The CDR3 consists of 15 residues. Trimming at V came to 3 bases and at J to 1 base, leaving 4 bases not matched to a gene. Incomplete CDR3 DNA: TGTGCCAGCAGCTCGGCAGGGGGATCTGGAAACACC. As protein: CASSSAGGSGNT. The CDR3 as a whole reads CASSSAGGSGNTIYF.

Worth noting for this clone: The read stops 3 residues short of the end of the CDR3; the missing end is completed from the germline J gene. V and J are TRBV19 and TRBJ2-1; D is possibly TRBD2 (6 bases). Germline V CDR1 and CDR2: LNHDA, SQIVND (reference sequence). The CDR3 length is 14 residues. Trimming pared 8 bases from V and 6 bases from J, leaving 17 bases between. The sequenced part of the CDR3 DNA is TGTGCCAGTTCCGGGACTCCTTACGGCAATGAG. It encodes CASSGTPYGNE. The full CDR3 protein reads CASSGTPYGNEQFF.

As concerns this clone: The CDR3 end falls 3 residues outside the read, so it is completed with the germline J gene. The rearrangement links TRBV29-1 to TRBJ2-5; 8 bases fit TRBD2. There are 13 residues in the CDR3. Germline loops: CDR1 SQVTM, CDR2 ANQGSEA. J was trimmed by 4 bases and V by 6 bases; bases with no gene match: 7. The CDR3 region is CSVDGGGGETQYF. The CDR3 DNA, read in part, is TGCAGCGTCGACGGGGGGGGCGGAGAGACC.

Of note for this clone: The read ends 3 residues early relative to the CDR3; the germline J gene fills the gap. The V call is TRBV6-1, the J call TRBJ2-2; 7 bases match TRBD1. The CDR3 has 16 residues. The germline V gene encodes CDR1 MNHNS and CDR2 SASEGT. The CDR3 bases that were read are TGTGCCAGCAGTGAAGGACAGGGATGGGGTAATGAAAAG. Translating it yields CASSEGQGWGNEK. The CDR3 in its entirety is CASSEGQGWGNEKLFF.

Notes on this clone: The read stops 3 residues short of the end of the CDR3; the missing end is completed from the germline J gene. The rearrangement uses TRBV6-2 or TRBV6-3 and TRBJ2-5; D unclear. Trimming shortened V by 6 bases and J by 5 bases, and 10 bases separated the two germline ends. Per the germline V gene, CDR1 is MNHEY and CDR2 is SVGEGT. CDR3 size: 12 residues. CDR3 protein: CASSAQLETQYF. The CDR3 bases that were read are TGTGCCAGCAGCGCCCAACTGGAGACC.

As for this clone: The CDR3 end lies 3 residues beyond the end of the read and is filled in from the germline J gene. The J gene is TRBJ1-4, the V gene TRBV19, with D possibly TRBD1 on 5 matching bases. The germline V gene has CDR1 LNHDA and CDR2 SQIVND (reference sequence). The CDR3 length is 13 residues. CDR3 DNA (partial): TGTGCCAGTAAAAGGGGTGATAATTCACCA. Residues: CASKRGDNSP. The full CDR3 protein reads CASKRGDNSPLFF.

To note about this clone: Read data end 3 residues before the CDR3 end; the end is taken from the germline J gene. This rearrangement joins TRBV20-1 to TRBJ2-7; 12 bases match TRBD2. Germline trimming cut 0 bases from V and 4 bases from J; bases unmatched to any gene: 7. CDR1 DFQATT and CDR2 SNEGSKA come from the germline V gene (reference sequence). CDR3 length: 16 residues. Here the CDR3 reads CSARDPSGGVNYEQYF. Incomplete CDR3 DNA: TGCAGTGCTAGAGACCCTAGCGGGGGGGTTAATTACGAG.

The chain's CDR3 is CASSFTTGGEETQYF. The DNA read from the CDR3 is TGCGCCAGCAGCTTCACGACAGGGGGTGAAGAGACG. The chain employs TRBV5-1 and TRBJ2-3; 9 bases match TRBD1. The read ends 3 residues early relative to the CDR3; the germline J gene fills the gap. CDR3 size: 15 residues. Germline CDR1 is SGHRS and CDR2 is YFSETQ.

Remarks on this clone: The read ends 3 residues early relative to the CDR3; the germline J gene fills the gap. The genes are TRBV20-1 and TRBJ2-5; 9 bases map to TRBD2. There are 15 residues in the CDR3. Germline CDR1 is DFQATT and CDR2 is SNEGSKA (reference sequence). V was clipped by 2 bases and J by 5 bases; unmatched bases: 9. The CDR3: CSARSSGDFTETQYF. The part of the CDR3 DNA that was read is TGCAGTGCTAGATCTAGCGGGGACTTCACGGAGACC.

As to this clone: Read data end 3 residues before the CDR3 end; the end is taken from the germline J gene. The chain carries TRBV2 and TRBJ1-2; 7 bases line up with TRBD1. This CDR3 spans 15 amino acids. Germline V gene sequence: CDR1 SNHLY, CDR2 FYNNEI. This CDR3 is CASSEPQGGSKGYTF. CDR3 bases read: TGTGCCAGCAGTGAACCGCAGGGGGGCAGCAAAGGC.

As for this clone: The observed sequence ends 3 residues before the CDR3 terminus, with the missing tail filled in from the germline J gene. The genes are TRBV23-1 and TRBJ1-1, with D unclear. TRBV23-1 carries the ORF label, with uncertain function. The CDR3 runs 15 residues. Trimming removed 8 bases at V and 3 bases at J, with 19 bases between. The CDR3: CASSPRESGYTEAFF. CDR3 DNA (partial): TGCGCCAGCTCCCCGCGGGAGTCCGGGTACACTGAA.

Regarding this clone: The germline gene is not matched at one end of the junction; a read error may be the cause. The CDR3 is cut off 3 residues early in the read; its end comes from the germline J gene. This same CDR3 is encoded by further DNA sequences in the sample. V usage is TRBV29-1 and J usage is TRBJ1-3; D might be TRBD1 (5 bases). The CDR3 loop spans 16 amino acids. Germline V CDR1 and CDR2: SQVTM, ANQGSEA. CDR3 residues: CSVEEELPGPGNTIYF. The DNA read from the CDR3 is TGCAGCGTTGAAGAAGAGCTTCCAGGGCCTGGAAACACG.

To note about this clone: With the read ending 3 residues before the CDR3 end, the germline J gene is used to fill in that end. V gene TRBV10-3 combines with J gene TRBJ2-2, with 8 bases identical to TRBD2. The germline CDR1 and CDR2 sequences are ENHRY and SYGVKD. There are 14 residues in the CDR3. J lost 1 base, V lost 6 bases, and 1 base had no gene match. CDR3 DNA, as far as it was read: TGTGCCATCAGGAGCGGGGGGAACACCGGGGAG. Its protein is CAIRSGGNTGE. The full-length CDR3 reads as CAIRSGGNTGELFF.

About this clone: The missing CDR3 end, 3 residues past where the read stops, is filled in from the germline J gene. The V and J genes are TRBV19 and TRBJ2-1; 9 positions match TRBD2. Trimming at V came to 5 bases and at J to 4 bases, leaving 6 bases not matched to a gene. The CDR3 covers 15 residues. Germline loops: CDR1 LNHDA, CDR2 SQIVND (reference sequence). This CDR3 reads CASSLTSGPYNEQFF. CDR3 DNA, as far as it was read: TGTGCCAGTAGTCTTACTAGCGGGCCTTACAATGAG.

As to this clone: One junction end does not reproduce the germline sequence, and a read error may be involved. Other DNA sequences in this specimen translate into the identical CDR3. The part of the CDR3 DNA that was read is TGTGCCAGCTCACTCTCACAGGGGGCAGGAAACACG. It translates to CASSLSQGAGNT. The whole CDR3 is CASSLSQGAGNTIYF. This sequence joins TRBV18 and TRBJ1-3; 9 bases align to TRBD1. The read gets to within 3 residues of the CDR3 end, and the germline J gene fills in the rest. The CDR3 length is 15 residues. Looked up from germline, CDR1 is KGHSH and CDR2 is LQKENI.

Turning to this clone: The read is 3 residues too short to cover the CDR3 end, so that end is filled in from the germline J gene. V gene TRBV10-3 combines with J gene TRBJ2-7, with unresolved D. The CDR3 contains 16 residues. Germline V CDR1 and CDR2: ENHRY, SYGVKD. The V and J ends lost 3 bases and 3 bases respectively, with 18 bases between them. This CDR3 reads CAISDTFPARVYEQYF. CDR3 DNA (partial): TGTGCCATCAGTGACACGTTCCCAGCGCGAGTCTACGAG.

The CDR3 reads CASSETSGTQYF. The sequenced part of the CDR3 DNA is TGTGCCAGCAGTGAGACCTCGGGGACC. V is TRBV2 and J is TRBJ2-5, with no clear D. Sequencing ends 3 residues short of the CDR3 end; the germline J gene provides the rest. V lost 3 bases, J lost 7 bases, and 9 bases lay in between. This CDR3 spans 12 amino acids. Germline CDR1 SNHLY, CDR2 FYNNEI.

Concerning this clone itself: The read gets to within 3 residues of the CDR3 end, and the germline J gene fills in the rest. The chain employs TRBV19 and TRBJ1-2, with 9 positions matching TRBD1. This CDR3 contains 13 residues. Germline trimming cut 7 bases from V and 3 bases from J; bases unmatched to any gene: 3. Looked up from germline, CDR1 is LNHDA and CDR2 is SQIVND (reference sequence). The part of the CDR3 DNA that was read is TGTGCCAGTAAGGACAGGGGATACTATGGC. As protein: CASKDRGYYG. The complete CDR3 reads CASKDRGYYGYTF.

As for this clone: With the read ending 3 residues before the CDR3 end, the germline J gene is used to fill in that end. This chain connects TRBV7-8 to TRBJ1-5, with 11 bases matching TRBD1. The CDR3 extends over 17 amino acids. V shed 4 bases, J shed 4 bases, and the junction held 9 bases outside the gene matches. Germline CDR1 reads SGHVS; CDR2 reads FQNEAQ. The CDR3 spells CASSSSMGQGGNQPQHF. Partial CDR3 DNA: TGTGCCAGCAGCTCATCGATGGGACAGGGGGGGAATCAGCCC.

A note on this clone: From the germline J gene comes the end of the CDR3, since the read stops 3 residues before it. V usage is TRBV2 and J usage is TRBJ1-6; D unclear. The CDR3 covers 15 residues. Germline loops: CDR1 SNHLY, CDR2 FYNNEI. The ends were cut back, 4 bases at V and 10 bases at J, with 17 bases in the middle. The sequenced part of the CDR3 DNA is TGTGCCAGCAGTGGACAAGGCACCACCCTGTCACCC. Residues: CASSGQGTTLSP. The CDR3 in its entirety is CASSGQGTTLSPLHF.

This clone registers medium-sized by frequency. Sequencing ends 3 residues short of the CDR3 end; the germline J gene provides the rest. This rearrangement joins TRBV6-2 or TRBV6-3 to TRBJ2-4; unclear D gene. V was pared by 2 bases and J by 9 bases, with 5 bases between. This CDR3 has 11 residues. Germline CDR1 and CDR2: MNHEY and SVGEGT. CDR3 protein: CASSYGRIQYF. Incomplete CDR3 DNA: TGTGCCAGCAGTTACGGGCGCATT.

As for this clone: Sequencing ends 3 residues short of the CDR3 end; the germline J gene provides the rest. The chain carries TRBV7-2 and TRBJ1-2; no clear D gene. Germline V gene sequence: CDR1 SGHTA, CDR2 FQGNSA. The CDR3 is made up of 12 amino acids. Partial CDR3 DNA: TGTGCCAGCAGCGTTACCGCAGATACC. Translation: CASSVTADT. The complete CDR3 protein is CASSVTADTYTF.

About this clone itself: The CDR3 extends 3 residues past the end of the read, so its final part is completed from the germline J gene. V and J are TRBV3-1 (or the pseudogene TRBV3-2) and TRBJ2-2, with TRBD1 matching 8 bases. Looked up from germline, CDR1 is LGHDT and CDR2 is YNNKEL (reference sequence). The CDR3 runs 19 residues. V lost 0 bases and J lost 0; bases outside the gene matches: 9. This CDR3 reads CASSQDRARGRSNTGELFF. The sequenced CDR3 bases are TGTGCCAGCAGCCAAGATCGGGCCAGGGGGCGATCGAACACCGGGGAG.